The TCR beta chain under discussion was sequenced for a study of blood T cell repertoires in COVID-19. Data came from immunoSEQ multiplex PCR; TCRdb stores just in-frame clones and leaves some out. The top ten hold nearly 8.5% of the sample, which has 150,000 to 200,000 clones, about 86% seen once. The clonotype was recovered from a man in his 60s with acute or convalescent COVID-19. Sample: peripheral blood.

CDR3 coding DNA: TGTGCCAGCAGTTTTATTCTTGGTACGGGCAATCAGCCCCAGCATTTT. Its translation is CASSFILGTGNQPQHF. This chain links TRBV6-2 or TRBV6-3 with TRBJ1-5; no reliable D call. V lost 4 bases and J lost 2, with 15 bases in between. The germline V gene encodes CDR1 MNHEY and CDR2 SVGEGT. The CDR3 consists of 16 residues.